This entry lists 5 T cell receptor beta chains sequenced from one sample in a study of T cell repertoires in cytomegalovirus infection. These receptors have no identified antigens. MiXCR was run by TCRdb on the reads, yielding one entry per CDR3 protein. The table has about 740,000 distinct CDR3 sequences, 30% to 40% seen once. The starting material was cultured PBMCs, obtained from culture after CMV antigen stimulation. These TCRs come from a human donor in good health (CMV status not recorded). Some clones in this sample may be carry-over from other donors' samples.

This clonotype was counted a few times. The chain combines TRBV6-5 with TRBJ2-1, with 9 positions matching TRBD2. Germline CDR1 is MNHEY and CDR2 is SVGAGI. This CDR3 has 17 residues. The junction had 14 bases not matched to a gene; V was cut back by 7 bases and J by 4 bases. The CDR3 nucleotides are TGTGCCAGCATAGGGACTAGCCCAAATTCCCCGTACAATGAGCAGTTCTTC. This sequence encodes CASIGTSPNSPYNEQFF.

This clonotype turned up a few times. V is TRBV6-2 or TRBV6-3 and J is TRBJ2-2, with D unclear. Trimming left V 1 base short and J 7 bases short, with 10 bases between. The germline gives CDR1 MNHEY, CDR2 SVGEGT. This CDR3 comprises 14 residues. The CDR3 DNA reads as TGTGCCAGCAGTTACTACCTGGTGGTCGGGGAGCTGTTTTTT. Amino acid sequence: CASSYYLVVGELFF.

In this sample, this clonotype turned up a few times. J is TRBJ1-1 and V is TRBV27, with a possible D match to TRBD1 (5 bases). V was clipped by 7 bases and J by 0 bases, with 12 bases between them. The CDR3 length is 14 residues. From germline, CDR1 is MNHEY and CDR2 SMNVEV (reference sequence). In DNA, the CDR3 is TGTGCCAGCACCTGGGGCAACATGAACACTGAAGCTTTCTTT. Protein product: CASTWGNMNTEAFF.

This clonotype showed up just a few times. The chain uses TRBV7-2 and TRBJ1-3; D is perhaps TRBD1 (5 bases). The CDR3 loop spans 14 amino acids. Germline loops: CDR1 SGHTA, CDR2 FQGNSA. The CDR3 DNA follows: TGTGCGACGGGGGACCGTCTCTCTGGAAACACCATATATTTT. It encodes CATGDRLSGNTIYF.

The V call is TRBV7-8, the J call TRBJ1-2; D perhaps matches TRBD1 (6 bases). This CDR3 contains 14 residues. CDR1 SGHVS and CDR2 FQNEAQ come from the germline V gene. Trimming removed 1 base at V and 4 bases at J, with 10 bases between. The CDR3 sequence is CASSLEGDSYGYTF. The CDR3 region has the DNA TGTGCCAGCAGCTTAGAGGGGGACTCCTATGGCTACACCTTC.